Sequencing of this T cell receptor (beta chain) was carried out in a study of blood T cell repertoires in COVID-19. The repertoire was sequenced with immunoSEQ multiplex PCR; TCRdb's copy has only in-frame clones and lacks some. The sample shows 90,000 to 120,000 clones, around 89% of them seen only once. In germline, CDR1 is SGHNT, CDR2 YENEEA. V was clipped by 4 bases and J by 5 bases; unmatched bases: 4. The CDR3 sequence is 14 residues long. The chain carries TRBV11-3 and TRBJ1-1; 10 positions match TRBD1. The sequence derives from a man aged 40-55 years with active or convalescent COVID-19. The sequenced sample was peripheral blood. CDR3 coding DNA: TGTGCCAGCAGCTATGGACAGGGGGGTACTGAAGCTTTCTTT. Translated: CASSYGQGGTEAFF. Complete variable domain (other parts from reference TRBV11-3 and TRBJ1-1): EAGVVQSPRYKIIEKKQPVAFWCNPISGHNTLYWYLQNLGQGPELLIRYENEEAVDDSQLPKDRFSAERLKGVDSTLKIQPAELGDSAVYLCASSYGQGGTEAFFGQGTRLTVV.